The clone carrying this T cell receptor (beta chain) was observed a few times. The germline V gene has CDR1 SGHRS and CDR2 YFSETQ. V lost 0 bases, J lost 4 bases, and 9 bases lay in between. The CDR3 sequence is 14 residues long. The data belong to a study of blood T cell repertoires in COVID-19. Across the study: Samples representing acute and convalescent COVID-19 were sourced from the United States, Italy and Spain. Sample material is recorded as cDNA or gDNA derived from T cells, B-cell-depleted T cells, or PBMCs.

Authors' methods: How many nucleated cells were present was estimated from reference gene primer amplification. Profiling relied on immunoSEQ multiplex PCR, and the TCRdb table lists in-frame clones only, not all of them. The V and J calls and clone size are taken from that table; D and trimming were inferred from the DNA. The profile shows more than 100,000 clones, less than 90% of them singletons. The clonotype was recovered from a man aged 55 to 69 with acute or convalescent COVID-19. The source material was peripheral blood. The gene calls are TRBV5-1 and TRBJ2-3; no definite D call. CDR3 coding DNA: TGCGCCAGCAGCTTGGTGGGCAGACCAGATACGCAGTATTTT. Its protein is CASSLVGRPDTQYF.